This T cell receptor beta chain comes out of a study of regulatory T cells in long-lasting Graves disease. Study-level results: Persistent disease exhibited a predilection for TRBV28, TRBJ1-2 and TRBJ2-5.

Library construction for TCR beta used iRepertoire HTBI primers and Arm-PCR of CDR3 regions. TCRdb processed the multiplex PCR reads anew with MiXCR; each CDR3 protein has one entry. The sample records under 450,000 distinct CDR3 sequences, around 15% being singletons. Indicated time point: newly diagnosed GD, antithyroid drugs for less than 3 months. PBMC RNA served as the TCR library source. The patients were enrolled through endocrinology in Xi'an, China. The CDR3 has 12 residues. The germline V gene encodes CDR1 SGHAT and CDR2 FQNNGV. V dropped 2 bases and J dropped 1 base, with 2 bases sitting between them. This clonotype was detected ten times or more. What it recognizes is unknown. These data also formed part of another study, on T cells in Graves' hyperthyroidism and ophthalmopathy. From that paper: It was a median roughly six months before onset that the model predicted ophthalmopathy.

This sequence originates from a woman aged 18-30 years with Graves disease. This sequence joins TRBV11-2 and TRBJ2-5, with unresolved D. The sample was peripheral blood mononuclear cells (PBMCs), taken at new diagnosis, from a patient treated with antithyroid drugs. Written as DNA, the CDR3 is TGTGCCAGCAGCTTAACCCAAGAGACCCAGTACTTC. Protein product: CASSLTQETQYF.